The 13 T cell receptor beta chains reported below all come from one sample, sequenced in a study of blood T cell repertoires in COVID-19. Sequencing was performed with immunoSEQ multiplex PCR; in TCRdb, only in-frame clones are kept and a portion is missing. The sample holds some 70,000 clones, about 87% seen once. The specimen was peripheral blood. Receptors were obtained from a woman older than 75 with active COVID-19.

CDR3 protein: CASRRSGGAVGANVLTF. The CDR3 DNA reads as TGTGCCAGCCGACGTAGCGGGGGGGCTGTTGGGGCCAACGTCCTGACTTTC. The V gene is TRBV7-2, the J gene TRBJ2-6, with 11 bases that match TRBD2. Trimming removed 8 bases from V and 3 bases from J; junction bases left unmatched: 9. In germline, CDR1 is SGHTA, CDR2 FQGNSA. There are 17 residues in the CDR3.

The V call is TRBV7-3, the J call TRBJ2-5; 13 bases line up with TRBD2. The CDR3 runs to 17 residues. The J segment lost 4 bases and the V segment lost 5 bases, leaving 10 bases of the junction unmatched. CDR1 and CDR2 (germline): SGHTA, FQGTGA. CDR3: CASSPGLAGAGGETQYF. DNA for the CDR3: TGTGCCAGCAGCCCCGGACTAGCGGGAGCGGGGGGAGAGACCCAGTACTTC.

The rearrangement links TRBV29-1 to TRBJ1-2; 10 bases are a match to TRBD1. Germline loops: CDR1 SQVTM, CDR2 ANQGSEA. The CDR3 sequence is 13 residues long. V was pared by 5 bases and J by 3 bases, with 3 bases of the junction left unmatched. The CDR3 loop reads CSVTGTGDYGYTF. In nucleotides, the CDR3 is TGCAGCGTTACCGGGACAGGGGACTATGGCTACACCTTC.

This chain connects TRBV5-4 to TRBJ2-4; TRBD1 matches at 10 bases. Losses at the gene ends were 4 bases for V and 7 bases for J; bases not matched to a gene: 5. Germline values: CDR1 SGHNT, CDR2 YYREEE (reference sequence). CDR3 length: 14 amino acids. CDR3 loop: CASSQPGQGNIQYF. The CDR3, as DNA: TGTGCCAGCAGCCAACCGGGACAGGGGAACATTCAGTACTTC.

The CDR3 region has the DNA TGCAGCGTTGGTATCGGGGGGAATGAGCAGTTCTTC. It is translated as CSVGIGGNEQFF. V and J are TRBV29-1 and TRBJ2-1; TRBD2 matches at 7 bases. V was pared by 4 bases and J by 7 bases, with 4 bases of the junction left unmatched. This CDR3 has 12 amino acids. From germline, CDR1 is SQVTM and CDR2 ANQGSEA.

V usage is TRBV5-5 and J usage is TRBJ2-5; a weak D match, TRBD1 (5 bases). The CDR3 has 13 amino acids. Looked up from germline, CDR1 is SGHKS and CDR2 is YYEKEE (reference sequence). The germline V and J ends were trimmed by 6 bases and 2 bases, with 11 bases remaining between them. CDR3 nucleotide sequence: TGTGCCAGCACAGCGTACAGGCAAGAGACCCAGTACTTC. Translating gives CASTAYRQETQYF.

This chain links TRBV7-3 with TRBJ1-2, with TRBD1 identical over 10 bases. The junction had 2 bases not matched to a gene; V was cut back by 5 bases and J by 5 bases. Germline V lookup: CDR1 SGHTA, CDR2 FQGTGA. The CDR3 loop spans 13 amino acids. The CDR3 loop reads CASSRGQGYGYTF. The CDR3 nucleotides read TGTGCCAGCAGCCGGGGACAGGGGTATGGCTACACCTTC.

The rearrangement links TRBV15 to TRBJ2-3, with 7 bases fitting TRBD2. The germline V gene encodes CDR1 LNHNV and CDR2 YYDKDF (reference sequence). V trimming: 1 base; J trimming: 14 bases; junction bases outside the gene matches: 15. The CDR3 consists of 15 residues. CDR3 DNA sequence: TGTGCCACCAGCAGAGGCATGAGCGGGGATGGACCATGGTATTTT. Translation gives CATSRGMSGDGPWYF.

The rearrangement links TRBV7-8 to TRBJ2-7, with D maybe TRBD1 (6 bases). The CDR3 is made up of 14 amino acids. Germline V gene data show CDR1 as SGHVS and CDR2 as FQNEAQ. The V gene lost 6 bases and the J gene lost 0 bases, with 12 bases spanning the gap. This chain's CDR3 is CASRDTGTSYEQYF. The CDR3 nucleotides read TGTGCCAGCAGGGACACAGGGACCTCCTACGAGCAGTACTTC.

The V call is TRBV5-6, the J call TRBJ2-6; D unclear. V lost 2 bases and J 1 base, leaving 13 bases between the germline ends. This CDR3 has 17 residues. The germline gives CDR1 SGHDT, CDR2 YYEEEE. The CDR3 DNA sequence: TGTGCCAGCAGCTTAGCAGAGGTTAGTTCTGGGGCCAACGTCCTGACTTTC. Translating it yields CASSLAEVSSGANVLTF.

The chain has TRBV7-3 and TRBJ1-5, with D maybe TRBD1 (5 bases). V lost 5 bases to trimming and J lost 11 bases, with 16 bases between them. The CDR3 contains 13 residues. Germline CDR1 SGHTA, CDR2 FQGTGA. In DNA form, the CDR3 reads TGTGCCAGCAGCCCCGGACCGGGGGGGACCCAGCATTTT. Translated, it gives CASSPGPGGTQHF.

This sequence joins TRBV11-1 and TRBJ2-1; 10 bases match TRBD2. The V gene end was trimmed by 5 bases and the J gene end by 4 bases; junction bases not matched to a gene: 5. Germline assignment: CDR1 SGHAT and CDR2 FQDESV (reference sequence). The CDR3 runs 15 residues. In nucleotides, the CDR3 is TGTGCCAGCAGCCCCAGCGGGAGGGATTACAATGAGCAGTTCTTC. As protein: CASSPSGRDYNEQFF.

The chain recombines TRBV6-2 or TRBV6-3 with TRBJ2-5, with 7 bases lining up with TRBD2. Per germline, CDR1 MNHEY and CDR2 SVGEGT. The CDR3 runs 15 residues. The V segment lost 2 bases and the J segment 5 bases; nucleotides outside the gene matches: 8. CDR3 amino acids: CASSYVGGDEETQYF. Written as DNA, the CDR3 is TGTGCCAGCAGTTACGTGGGAGGGGATGAGGAGACCCAGTACTTC.